Each of the 4 T cell receptor beta chains below was sequenced from the same sample in a study of regulatory T cells in long-lasting Graves disease. Documented time point: persistent/refractory GD, antithyroid drugs over 5 years with positive TRAb. From PBMCs, RNA was extracted and then used to make the TCR library. Building the TCR beta libraries relied on iRepertoire HTBI primers, and CDR3 regions underwent Arm-PCR. MiXCR, applied by TCRdb to the multiplex PCR reads, yields one record per CDR3 protein. The profile shows a few hundred thousand distinct CDR3 sequences, about 23% of them singletons. Specimen: peripheral blood mononuclear cells (PBMCs), collected when the disease was refractory, from a patient treated with antithyroid drugs. Every receptor here comes from a woman between 40 and 50 years old with Graves disease.

This clonotype has a count of ten or more. V and J are TRBV28 and TRBJ2-7; 7 bases map to TRBD2. CDR3 size: 14 residues. The germline V gene encodes CDR1 MDHEN and CDR2 SYDVKM. Trimming cost V 6 bases and J 3 bases; bases outside gene matches: 8. DNA of the CDR3: TGTGCCAGCAGCAGTCCGGGACTACTCTACGAGCAGTACTTC. Its protein product is CASSSPGLLYEQYF.

This clonotype was detected a few times. At one of its ends the junction is not consistent with the germline gene, which may arise from a read error. This chain links TRBV7-2 with TRBJ2-5; 8 bases are a match to TRBD2. From germline, CDR1 is SGHTA and CDR2 FQGNSA. The CDR3 spans 15 residues. In DNA, the CDR3 is TGTGCTAGCAGCTTAGAGGAAGCGGGAGTAGAGACCCAGTACTTC. Translation: CASSLEEAGVETQYF.

The chain uses TRBV19 and TRBJ2-3; the D is unclear. This CDR3 is built from 15 residues. The germline CDR1 and CDR2 sequences are LNHDA and SQIVND (reference sequence). Trimming cost V 5 bases and J 3 bases, with 15 bases left between them. CDR3 residues: CASSPDRTGTDTQYF. The CDR3 DNA sequence: TGTGCCAGTAGTCCCGACCGCACGGGTACAGATACGCAGTATTTT.

This clonotype appeared many times. The CDR3 DNA sequence: TGCAGTGCTAGGCGGGACCAAAGGGAGACCCAGTACTTC. It codes for CSARRDQRETQYF. The chain is built from TRBV20-1 and TRBJ2-5; tentatively, D is TRBD2 (6 bases). CDR1 and CDR2 from the germline V gene are DFQATT and SNEGSKA (reference sequence). This CDR3 spans 13 amino acids. V lost 3 bases and J 5 bases, leaving 13 bases between the germline ends.